A selection of T cell receptor beta chains follows, all from one sample in a study of blood T cell repertoires in COVID-19. This table comes from immunoSEQ multiplex PCR, and its TCRdb copy is limited to in-frame clones, with some not included. The data show 27,000 or so clones, 82% seen once. The sample was peripheral blood. The receptors were gathered from a man older than 75 with active or convalescent COVID-19. Each CDR3 is given with its conserved first and last residue. A D gene is named only where the DNA matches it firmly. Part of the rows lack a size; the others show once, few, many or a class for expanded clones.

TRBD2,TRBV7-9,TRBJ2-7,-,TGTGCCAGCAGCCCGCGGACTAGCGGGGACTACGAGCAGTACTTC,CASSPRTSGDYEQYF
-,TRBV10-1,TRBJ2-3,once,TGCGCCAGCAGTGGGGGCCGGGGGACAGATACGCAGTATTTT,CASSGGRGTDTQYF
TRBD1,TRBV5-5,TRBJ2-7,-,TGTGCCAGCAGCGGACAGGGGTTTATCGAGCAGTACTTC,CASSGQGFIEQYF
-,TRBV20-1,TRBJ1-5,-,TGCAGTGCTAGTTACCGGGACATAAATCAGCCCCAGCATTTT,CSASYRDINQPQHF
-,TRBV5-6,TRBJ1-4,-,TGTGCCAGCAGCTCCTACAGGGACATTGATGAAAAACTGTTTTTT,CASSSYRDIDEKLFF
TRBD1,TRBV7-2,TRBJ2-5,-,TGTGCCAGCAGCTATACAGGGGTCCAAGAGACCCAGTACTTC,CASSYTGVQETQYF
-,TRBV18,TRBJ1-6,few,TGTGCCAGCTCACCACGCCAGGTGGAAAATTCACCCCTCCACTTT,CASSPRQVENSPLHF
TRBD2,TRBV18,TRBJ2-2,-,TGTGCCAGCTCATCGGGACTAGCGGGGGTGAACACCGGGGAGCTGTTTTTT,CASSSGLAGVNTGELFF
-,TRBV6-5,TRBJ1-1,-,TGTGCCAGCAGTTGGGGGCAGAACACTGAAGCTTTCTTT,CASSWGQNTEAFF
-,TRBV20-1,TRBJ1-2,-,TGCAGTGCTAGTTTTCCAACCTCCAGGGGATATGGCTACACCTTC,CSASFPTSRGYGYTF
-,TRBV6-1,TRBJ1-2,once,TGTGCCAGCAGTGAAGGACATGATAGGGGCTACACCTTC,CASSEGHDRGYTF
TRBD2,TRBV5-5,TRBJ2-1,-,TGTGCCAGCAGCTTGGGGATAGCGGGAGTGAATGAGCAGTTCTTC,CASSLGIAGVNEQFF
TRBD1,TRBV7-9,TRBJ2-3,-,TGTGCCAGCAGCCCGAGACAGGGGAAGGGGACAGATACGCAGTATTTT,CASSPRQGKGTDTQYF
-,TRBV3-1/TRBV3-2,TRBJ2-7,-,TGTGCCAGCAGCCAACGGTCGACCTACGAGCAGTACTTC,CASSQRSTYEQYF
-,TRBV27,TRBJ2-2,-,TGTGCCAGCAGTTCATATACCCGGCAGGGCAGCACCGGGGAGCTGTTTTTT,CASSSYTRQGSTGELFF
TRBD2,TRBV20-1,TRBJ2-7,-,TGCAGTGCTAGTTTGACGGGAGGTGACGAGCAGTACTTC,CSASLTGGDEQYF
-,TRBV7-3,TRBJ2-2,-,TGTGCCAGCAGCCCATCTGGGGGGACCGGGGAGCTGTTTTTT,CASSPSGGTGELFF
-,TRBV7-3,TRBJ2-3,-,TGTGCCAGCAGCCCGGGACTGAACACAGATACGCAGTATTTT,CASSPGLNTDTQYF
TRBD1,TRBV24-1,TRBJ1-2,-,TGTGCCGGAACGGACAGGGCCGACTATGGCTACACCTTC,CAGTDRADYGYTF
TRBD2,TRBV5-1,TRBJ2-2,-,TGCGCCAGCAGCTTATTTGGACTAGCGGGGATGAACACCGGGGAGCTGTTTTTT,CASSLFGLAGMNTGELFF
TRBD1,TRBV24-1,TRBJ2-1,-,TGTGCCACCAGTGATTTCAGGAGACAGGGCTACAATGAGCAGTTCTTC,CATSDFRRQGYNEQFF
-,TRBV4-1,TRBJ1-5,-,TGCGCCAGCAGCCATCCCGGACAGTCTAGCAATCAGCCCCAGCATTTT,CASSHPGQSSNQPQHF
TRBD1,TRBV5-1,TRBJ1-1,-,TGCGCCAGCAGAATGCAGGGGGCGAACACTGAAGCTTTCTTT,CASRMQGANTEAFF
-,TRBV18,TRBJ2-5,-,TGTGCCAGCTCACCCTTTGGCGAGACCCAGTACTTC,CASSPFGETQYF
-,TRBV27,TRBJ1-2,-,TGTGCCAGCAGTTTATCAACAGGGTATGGCTACACCTTC,CASSLSTGYGYTF
TRBD2,TRBV7-2,TRBJ2-3,-,TGTGCCAGCAGCTCGCTAGGACTAGCGGGGGTACACTACACAGATACGCAGTATTTT,CASSSLGLAGVHYTDTQYF
TRBD1,TRBV5-4,TRBJ1-2,-,TGTGCCAGCAGCCCGGACAGGGGGAAGGATGGCTACACCTTC,CASSPDRGKDGYTF
-,TRBV10-3,TRBJ1-2,few,TGTGCCATCAGCGAACGGTCGGGTGGCTACACCTTC,CAISERSGGYTF
TRBD2,TRBV28,TRBJ2-7,-,TGTGCCAGCAGTTCCCAGGTTCTAGCGGACACCTACGAGCAGTACTTC,CASSSQVLADTYEQYF
-,TRBV27,TRBJ1-6,medium-sized,TGTGCCAGCACCTCACCGGGGAATAATTCACCCCTCCACTTT,CASTSPGNNSPLHF
-,TRBV5-1,TRBJ2-3,-,TGCGCCAGCAGCTTGGCCGCAGATACGCAGTATTTT,CASSLAADTQYF
-,TRBV7-2,TRBJ2-3,-,TGTGCCAGCAGCCCCAGACAAAGGATGACAGATACGCAGTATTTT,CASSPRQRMTDTQYF
TRBD1,TRBV5-1,TRBJ1-1,-,TGCGCCAGCAGCCCCGACACAGGGGAGGTTACTGAAGCTTTCTTT,CASSPDTGEVTEAFF
-,TRBV3-1/TRBV3-2,TRBJ2-5,-,TGTGCCAGCAGCCCACCCGGGACTCAAGATACCCAGTACTTC,CASSPPGTQDTQYF
-,TRBV11-2,TRBJ1-2,few,TGTGCCAGCAGCCTTGGGTGGGGGCAGAGGTATGGCTACACCTTC,CASSLGWGQRYGYTF
-,TRBV10-3,TRBJ1-2,few,TGTGCCGCCGGGACAAATACTAACTATGGCTACACCTTC,CAAGTNTNYGYTF
TRBD2,TRBV19,TRBJ2-3,-,TGTGCCACCAGACGAAGCGGGGGGGCCGCAGATACGCAGTATTTT,CATRRSGGAADTQYF
-,TRBV7-8,TRBJ2-1,-,TGTGCCAGCAGCTTAGGCCTTTTAGTACGGTCTAGTGAGCAGTTCTTC,CASSLGLLVRSSEQFF
-,TRBV13,TRBJ2-7,once,TGTGCCAGCAGCCTAAAAGCCCCCCCCAGGGATACCTCCTACGAGCAGTACTTC,CASSLKAPPRDTSYEQYF
-,TRBV5-1,TRBJ2-2,-,TGCGCCAGCAACGCGGGTGACACCGGGGAGCTGTTTTTT,CASNAGDTGELFF
-,TRBV28,TRBJ2-3,-,TGTGCCAGCAGCAAGATGGGGACTAGCACAGATACGCAGTATTTT,CASSKMGTSTDTQYF
-,TRBV5-5,TRBJ2-2,-,TGTGCCAGCAGCTTGGGAGTGGGGGACAGGGAGCTGTTTTTT,CASSLGVGDRELFF
TRBD2,TRBV10-3,TRBJ2-1,-,TGTGCCATCGGAGCTAGCGGGAGTGGCAATGAGCAGTTCTTC,CAIGASGSGNEQFF
-,TRBV6-5,TRBJ1-1,-,TGTGCCAGCAGGCTTAATATAGAATTGAACACTGAAGCTTTCTTT,CASRLNIELNTEAFF
-,TRBV9,TRBJ2-5,-,TGTGCCAGCAGCGCCCCTACCCCAGGGGAGACCCAGTACTTC,CASSAPTPGETQYF
-,TRBV21-1,TRBJ1-5,-,TGTGCCAGCAGCAAAGTGGCAACTAATAGCAATCAGCCCCAGCATTTT,CASSKVATNSNQPQHF
-,TRBV21-1,TRBJ1-1,-,TGTGCCAGCAGCAAAAAGACAGGGGTCGTGGGCACTGAAGCTTTCTTT,CASSKKTGVVGTEAFF
TRBD2,TRBV5-1,TRBJ2-5,-,TGCGCCAGCAGCTCCGGACTAGCGGGGCAAGAGACCCAGTACTTC,CASSSGLAGQETQYF
-,TRBV7-8,TRBJ2-7,-,TGTGCCAGCAGCTTCGGACAGATCGTAAGCTACGAGCAGTACTTC,CASSFGQIVSYEQYF
TRBD1,TRBV6-5,TRBJ1-1,-,TGTGCCAGCAGTTATGGACGGACAGGTAACACTGAAGCTTTCTTT,CASSYGRTGNTEAFF
-,TRBV9,TRBJ1-2,-,TGTGCCAGCAGCACCCAATTGAGTGGCTACACCTTC,CASSTQLSGYTF
-,TRBV2,TRBJ1-5,-,TGTGCCAGCAGTGACAGGGGCCCACAGCCCCAGCATTTT,CASSDRGPQPQHF
TRBD1,TRBV10-1,TRBJ1-1,once,TGCGCCAGCAGTGACTATTTGGACAGGGTGAACACTGAAGCTTTCTTT,CASSDYLDRVNTEAFF
TRBD1,TRBV2,TRBJ1-3,few,TGTGCCAGCAGTGAAGGGACAGGGGTCTCTGGAAACACCATATATTTT,CASSEGTGVSGNTIYF
-,TRBV5-6,TRBJ1-6,medium-sized,TGTGCCAGCAGCCTCGGGGGCTCCTATAATTCACCCCTCCACTTT,CASSLGGSYNSPLHF
-,TRBV27,TRBJ2-7,few,TGTGCCAGCAGTTTCTCTGTCGCGCGGGGCACTTACGAGCAGTACTTC,CASSFSVARGTYEQYF
TRBD1,TRBV5-1,TRBJ1-6,-,TGCGCCAGCAGCTCCCGACAGGGGGTGAAATCACCCCTCCACTTT,CASSSRQGVKSPLHF